Listed here are 16 T cell receptor beta chains from one sample, sequenced in a study of OX40 agonist ivuxolimab in advanced cancers. Sequencing used immunoSEQ multiplex PCR; TCRdb keeps in-frame clones, though not all of them. The repertoire holds under 40,000 clones, with about nine tenths as singletons. The sequenced sample was CD4+ or CD8+ T cells sorted from blood, obtained in a trial of the OX40 agonist ivuxolimab. The receptors derive from an adult with an advanced solid tumor such as melanoma, head and neck, liver or kidney cancer.

The chain recombines TRBV19 with TRBJ2-7; 7 bases align to TRBD1. Trimming cost V 3 bases and J 2 bases; bases outside gene matches: 13. Per germline, CDR1 LNHDA and CDR2 SQIVND (reference sequence). The CDR3 is 17 amino acids. Here the CDR3 DNA reads TGTGCCAGTAGTATTCGCCCAGGGGGATATGAAACCTACGAGCAGTACTTC. Translating gives CASSIRPGGYETYEQYF. Complete variable domain (other parts from reference TRBV19 and TRBJ2-7): DGGITQSPKYLFRKEGQNVTLSCEQNLNHDAMYWYRQDPGQGLRLIYYSQIVNDFQKGDIAEGYSVSREKKESFPLTVTSAQKNPTAFYLCASSIRPGGYETYEQYFGPGTRLTVT.

V and J are TRBV11-2 and TRBJ1-1, with 7 bases lining up with TRBD1. The length of the CDR3 is 14 residues. V gave up 5 bases and J gave up 3 bases; unmatched junction bases: 6. Germline lookup yields CDR1 SGHAT and CDR2 FQNNGV. This chain's CDR3 is CASSGQATDTEAFF. The CDR3 bases are TGTGCCAGCAGCGGACAGGCCACGGACACTGAAGCTTTCTTT.

V usage is TRBV5-1 and J usage is TRBJ2-7, with D unresolved. Per the germline V gene, CDR1 is SGHRS and CDR2 is YFSETQ. The CDR3 is 12 amino acids. Between the trimmed V and J ends, which lost 0 bases and 2 bases, there was a span of 3 bases. CDR3 coding DNA: TGCGCCAGCAGCTTGGAACCCTACGAGCAGTACTTC. Its protein is CASSLEPYEQYF.

The table lists this clone with a count of one. This chain connects TRBV14 to TRBJ1-4; D is ambiguous. V was clipped by 1 base and J by 8 bases, with 11 bases between them. Germline-derived CDR1 and CDR2 are SGHDN and FVKESK. The CDR3 covers 14 residues. The CDR3 nucleotides are TGTGCCAGCAGCCAAGCCTACTTGCGGGAAAAACTGTTTTTT. Protein: CASSQAYLREKLFF.

This chain connects TRBV4-1 to TRBJ1-2; D is possibly TRBD1 (5 bases). CDR3 size: 17 residues. Trimming pared 3 bases from V and 2 bases from J, leaving 19 bases between. Germline V gives CDR1 MGHRA, CDR2 YSYEKL. The CDR3: CASSHPFGAQSNYGYTF. In DNA form, the CDR3 reads TGCGCCAGCAGCCATCCATTTGGGGCGCAGTCAAACTATGGCTACACCTTC.

A single count supports this clone. This chain joins TRBV7-3 and TRBJ2-3; 9 bases align to TRBD1. The trim removed 2 bases at V and 5 bases at J, leaving 5 bases unmatched. The CDR3 extends over 15 amino acids. Germline V gives CDR1 SGHTA, CDR2 FQGTGA. The chain's CDR3 is CASSLWDRAGDTQYF. The CDR3 DNA follows: TGTGCCAGCAGCTTATGGGACAGGGCGGGAGATACGCAGTATTTT. Drawing the rest from reference TRBV7-3 and TRBJ2-3, the complete variable domain is GAGVSQTPSNKVTEKGKYVELRCDPISGHTALYWYRQSLGQGPEFLIYFQGTGAADDSGLPNDRFFAVRPEGSVSTLKIQRTERGDSAVYLCASSLWDRAGDTQYFGPGTRLTVL.

The chain recombines TRBV28 with TRBJ2-1, with D possibly being TRBD2 (6 bases). Trimming took off 9 bases at V and 3 bases at J, with 15 bases between the two ends. Germline V gene data show CDR1 as MDHEN and CDR2 as SYDVKM. This CDR3 is built from 14 residues. The CDR3 DNA sequence: TGTGCCAGTTGCCCGGGGACTCTCTACAATGAGCAGTTCTTC. Translation: CASCPGTLYNEQFF. Variable domain in full (rest from reference TRBV28 and TRBJ2-1): DVKVTQSSRYLVKRTGEKVFLECVQDMDHENMFWYRQDPGLGLRLIYFSYDVKMKEKGDIPEGYSVSREKKERFSLILESASTNQTSMYLCASCPGTLYNEQFFGPGTRLTVL.

The V gene is TRBV5-8, the J gene TRBJ2-7, with 9 bases matching TRBD1. The CDR3 contains 14 residues. CDR1 SGHTS and CDR2 YDEGEE come from the germline V gene. The trim removed 4 bases at V and 3 bases at J, leaving 5 bases unmatched. CDR3 loop: CASSTQGAYYEQYF. CDR3 bases: TGTGCCAGCAGCACACAGGGGGCTTACTACGAGCAGTACTTC.

The V gene is TRBV5-6, the J gene TRBJ2-7; tentative D call: TRBD1 (6 bases). The V gene's germline CDR1 is SGHDT and CDR2 YYEEEE. The CDR3 length is 14 residues. Trimming took 6 bases from V and 2 from J, leaving 15 bases between them. The CDR3: CASTSLGHPYEQYV. The CDR3 DNA reads as TGTGCCAGCACCTCGTTGGGACACCCCTACGAGCAGTACGTC.

This clone showed up just a few times. The genes are TRBV4-2 and TRBJ1-2; D gene uncertain. The CDR3 sequence is 15 residues long. V lost 1 base to trimming and J lost 8 bases, with 17 bases between them. Germline CDR1 LGHNA, CDR2 YNFKEQ. CDR3 sequence (DNA): TGTGCCAGCAGCCAAGTCCTACCCCGGCAAGGCGGCTACACCTTC. It translates to CASSQVLPRQGGYTF.

The chain joins TRBV30 to TRBJ1-2, with a possible D match to TRBD1 (6 bases). The V gene lost 1 base and the J gene lost 6 bases, with 9 bases spanning the gap. Looked up from germline, CDR1 is GTSNPN and CDR2 is SVGIG (reference sequence). The CDR3 extends over 12 amino acids. In nucleotides, the CDR3 is TGTGCCTGGAGTGCACAGGGTCATGGCTACACCTTC. Encoded protein: CAWSAQGHGYTF.

The chain is built from TRBV27 and TRBJ2-3; D is uncertain. The CDR3 is 14 amino acids. CDR1 and CDR2 from the germline V gene are MNHEY and SMNVEV (reference sequence). Trimming stripped 3 bases from V and 0 bases from J, with 7 bases between. CDR3 sequence (DNA): TGTGCCAGCAGTTTTGGCGGTAGCACAGATACGCAGTATTTT. Protein product: CASSFGGSTDTQYF.

The J gene is TRBJ1-4, the V gene TRBV30; D unresolved. V shed 3 bases and J shed 4 bases, with 15 bases lying between them. The CDR3 runs to 15 residues. Germline V CDR1 and CDR2: GTSNPN, SVGIG (reference sequence). CDR3 nucleotide sequence: TGTGCCTGGAGCGAAGATCTGCGATTTAATGAAAAACTGTTTTTT. Its translation: CAWSEDLRFNEKLFF. Full variable domain (missing parts from reference TRBV30 and TRBJ1-4): SQTIHQWPATLVQPVGSPLSLECTVEGTSNPNLYWYRQAAGRGLQLLFYSVGIGQISSEVPQNLSASRPQDRQFILSSKKLLLSDSGFYLCAWSEDLRFNEKLFFGSGTQLSVL.

In this sample, this clone turned up a few times. The rearrangement links TRBV7-6 to TRBJ1-1, with a tentative D call TRBD1 (5 bases). CDR3 length: 12 residues. V lost 5 bases and J 11 bases, leaving 15 bases between the germline ends. In germline, CDR1 is SGHVS, CDR2 FNYEAQ. Here the CDR3 reads CASSPGTDQAFF. The CDR3 nucleotides read TGTGCCAGCAGCCCGGGGACGGATCAGGCTTTCTTT.

The rearrangement uses TRBV28 and TRBJ1-3; maybe TRBD1 (5 bases). Trimming removed 8 bases at V and 0 bases at J, with 11 bases between. Per the germline V gene, CDR1 is MDHEN and CDR2 is SYDVKM. CDR3 size: 14 residues. CDR3 in amino acids: CASGDPLSGNTIYF. The CDR3 region has the DNA TGTGCCAGCGGGGACCCACTCTCTGGAAACACCATATATTTT.

In its sample, this clone was seen once. The V and J genes are TRBV6-5 and TRBJ1-5; TRBD1 is a possible D gene (5 bases). This CDR3 contains 14 residues. Germline CDR1 and CDR2: MNHEY and SVGAGI. V lost 2 bases to trimming and J lost 4 bases, with 9 bases between them. The DNA for the CDR3 is TGTGCCAGCAGTTACGGGCAGGGTAATCAGCCCCAGCATTTT. It is translated as CASSYGQGNQPQHF.